A single T cell receptor beta chain is shown here with its context. As yet, its antigen is unknown. This CDR3 comprises 14 residues. V lost 2 bases to trimming and J lost 2 bases; unmatched junction nucleotides: 2. Germline-derived CDR1 and CDR2 are DFQATT and SNEGSKA (reference sequence). TCRdb reanalysed the RT-PCR reads using MiXCR and keeps one entry per CDR3 protein. This table holds about 520,000 distinct CDR3 sequences, approximately 7.3% found once. These data originate in a study of response to subunit inactivated influenza vaccine. Study conclusions and caveats: Every seasonal influenza vaccination brings in few new T cells, the authors suggested.

The gene calls are TRBV20-1 and TRBJ2-7, with 11 bases lining up with TRBD2. This sequence originates from a man aged 45-69 years who received an inactivated influenza vaccine. This sample comprised PBMCs from blood, obtained 23 to 25 months after vaccination. Here the CDR3 reads CSARPSGRTYEQYF. In DNA form, the CDR3 reads TGCAGTGCTAGACCTAGCGGGAGGACCTACGAGCAGTACTTC.